This T cell receptor (beta chain) is from a study of identical twins. Study-level points and caveats: Insertions were fewer in abundant cord blood beta clonotypes, whereas memory repertoires showed none of this pattern. Beta out-of-frame sequences displayed a weaker excess of sharing between twins. Models predicted less out-of-frame TCR alpha sharing in monozygotic twins than was found.

Unique molecular identifiers were present on the cDNA, which also gained a universal primer site by template switching. Via MiXCR, TCRdb re-called the 5' RACE reads, giving one row per CDR3 protein. The data contain 1.5 million to 2 million distinct CDR3 sequences, less than 35% of them singletons. Details on this clonotype: Its specificity is not known.

With V trimmed by 10 bases and J by 1 base, 14 bases remained unmatched. Germline V gene data show CDR1 as SNHLY and CDR2 as FYNNEI. This CDR3 comprises 17 residues. Sequenced input: cord blood. This chain connects TRBV2 to TRBJ2-7; TRBD1 aligns across 12 bases. This sequence was found in a newborn girl in good health. CDR3 in amino acids: CATHSRDRGPFSYEQYF. CDR3 nucleotides: TGTGCCACCCATTCGCGGGACAGGGGGCCTTTTTCCTACGAGCAGTACTTC.